This TCR beta chain was obtained from a study of human T cells and chemical hapten exposure. Study results and limitations: In the PT1 data, expanded TCR counts showed a positive correlation with patch test score.

Time point described: patch test 1, 2 weeks after DPC sensitization. Treatment described: therapeutic diphenylcyclopropenone sensitization with weekly scalp DPC. This CDR3 comprises 14 residues. V shed 4 bases, J shed 7 bases, and the junction held 4 bases outside the gene matches. Germline CDR1 is SGDLS and CDR2 is YYNGEE. As to this clonotype: No antigen is known for it.

TCRdb re-derived calls from the RACE reads in MiXCR, one entry per CDR3 protein. The repertoire consists of roughly 70,000 distinct CDR3 sequences, with more than 8% occurring once and the leading ten covering 3.3%. The sequences come from whole blood, collected in connection with sensitization to the hapten diphenylcyclopropenone (DPC). The V call is TRBV9, the J call TRBJ1-6; 8 bases are shared with TRBD1. The sequence came from a middle-aged woman with alopecia areata. Some clones in this sample may be carry-over from other donors' samples. CDR3 bases: TGTGCCAGCAGCCCCAGGGACAGGAATTCACCCCTCCACTTT. Protein: CASSPRDRNSPLHF.